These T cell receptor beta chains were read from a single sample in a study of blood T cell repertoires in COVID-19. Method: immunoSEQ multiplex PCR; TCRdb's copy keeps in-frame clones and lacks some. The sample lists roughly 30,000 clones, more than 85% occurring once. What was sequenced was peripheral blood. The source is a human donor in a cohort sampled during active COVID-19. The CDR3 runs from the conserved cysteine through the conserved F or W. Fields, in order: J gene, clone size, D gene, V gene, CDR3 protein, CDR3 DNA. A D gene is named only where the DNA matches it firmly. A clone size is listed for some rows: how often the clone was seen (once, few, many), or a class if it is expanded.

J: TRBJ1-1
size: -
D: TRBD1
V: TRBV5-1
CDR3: CASSRGQGGVTEAFF
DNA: TGCGCCAGCAGCCGCGGACAGGGCGGGGTGACTGAAGCTTTCTTT

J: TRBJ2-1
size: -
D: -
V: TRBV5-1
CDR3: CASSTLGGPGQLVNEQFF
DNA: TGCGCCAGCAGCACTTTGGGAGGACCGGGACAGTTGGTCAATGAGCAGTTCTTC

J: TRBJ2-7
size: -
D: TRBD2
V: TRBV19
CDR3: CASSIDGLAGSYEQYF
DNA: TGTGCCAGTAGTATAGATGGACTAGCGGGCTCCTACGAGCAGTACTTC

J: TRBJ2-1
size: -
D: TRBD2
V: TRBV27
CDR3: CASSLTGTSGDNEQFF
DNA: TGTGCCAGCAGTTTAACCGGGACTAGCGGGGACAATGAGCAGTTCTTC

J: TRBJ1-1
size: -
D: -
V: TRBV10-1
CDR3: CASNLRVGDTEAFF
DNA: TGCGCCAGCAACCTCAGGGTGGGCGACACTGAAGCTTTCTTT

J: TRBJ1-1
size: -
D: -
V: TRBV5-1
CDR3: CASSLKLDTEAFF
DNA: TGCGCCAGCAGCTTGAAGCTGGACACTGAAGCTTTCTTT

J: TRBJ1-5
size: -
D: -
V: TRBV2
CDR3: CASSLIAGDNQPQHF
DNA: TGTGCCAGCAGTCTTATTGCGGGGGACAATCAGCCCCAGCATTTT

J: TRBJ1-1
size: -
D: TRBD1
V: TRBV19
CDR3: CASSTGQGRRTEAFF
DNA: TGTGCCAGTAGTACCGGACAGGGTAGGAGGACTGAAGCTTTCTTT

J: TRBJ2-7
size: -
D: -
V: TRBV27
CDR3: CASSLGQGFYEQYF
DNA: TGTGCCAGCAGTTTGGGGCAGGGCTTTTACGAGCAGTACTTC

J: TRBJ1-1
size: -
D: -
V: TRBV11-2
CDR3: CASSWARSEAFF
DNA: TGTGCCAGCAGCTGGGCCAGGTCTGAAGCTTTCTTT

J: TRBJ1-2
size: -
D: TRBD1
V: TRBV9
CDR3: CASSVGGGTGGSYGYTF
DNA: TGTGCCAGCAGCGTAGGAGGGGGGACAGGGGGTAGCTATGGCTACACCTTC

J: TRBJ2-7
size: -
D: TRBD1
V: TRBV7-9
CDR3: CASSPTLRDSRYEQYF
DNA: TGTGCCAGCAGCCCGACCCTCCGGGACAGTCGCTACGAGCAGTACTTC

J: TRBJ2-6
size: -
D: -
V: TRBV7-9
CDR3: CASSLTEPGTGANVLTF
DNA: TGTGCCAGCAGCTTAACCGAGCCGGGGACTGGGGCCAACGTCCTGACTTTC

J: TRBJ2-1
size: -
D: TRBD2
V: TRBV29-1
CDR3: CSVMGLAGDQFF
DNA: TGCAGCGTTATGGGACTAGCGGGAGACCAGTTCTTC

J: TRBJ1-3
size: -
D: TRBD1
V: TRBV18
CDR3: CASSPLARGTGNTIYF
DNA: TGTGCCAGCTCACCGCTGGCCAGGGGGACTGGAAACACCATATATTTT

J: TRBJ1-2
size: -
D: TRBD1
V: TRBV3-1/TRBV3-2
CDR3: CASSREQGDYGYTF
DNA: TGTGCCAGCAGCCGGGAACAGGGGGACTATGGCTACACCTTC

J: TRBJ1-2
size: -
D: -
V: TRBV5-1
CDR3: CASSAEETPPFNYGYTF
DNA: TGCGCCAGCAGCGCAGAAGAAACCCCCCCTTTTAACTATGGCTACACCTTC

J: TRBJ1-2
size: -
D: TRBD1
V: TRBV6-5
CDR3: CASRTDRDYGYTF
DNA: TGTGCCAGCAGGACTGACAGGGACTATGGCTACACCTTC

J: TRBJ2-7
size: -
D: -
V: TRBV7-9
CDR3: CASSLAGINEQYF
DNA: TGTGCCAGCAGCTTGGCCGGGATCAACGAGCAGTACTTC

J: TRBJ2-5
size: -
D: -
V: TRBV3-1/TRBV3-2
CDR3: CASTKVRGETQYF
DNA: TGTGCCAGCACCAAAGTAAGGGGAGAGACCCAGTACTTC

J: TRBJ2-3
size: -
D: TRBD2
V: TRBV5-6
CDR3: CASSLGLAGARDTQYF
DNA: TGTGCCAGCAGCCTGGGGCTAGCGGGGGCGAGGGATACGCAGTATTTT

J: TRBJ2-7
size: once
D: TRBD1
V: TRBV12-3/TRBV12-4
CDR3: CATRGPNSYEQYF
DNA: TGTGCCACTAGGGGGCCGAATTCCTACGAGCAGTACTTC

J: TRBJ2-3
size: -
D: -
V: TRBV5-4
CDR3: CASSLTRRDTQYF
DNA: TGTGCCAGCAGCTTGACCCGTAGAGATACGCAGTATTTT

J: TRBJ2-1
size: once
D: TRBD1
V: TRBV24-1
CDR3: CATSPTGSSYNEQFF
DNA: TGTGCCACCAGTCCGACAGGGAGCTCCTACAATGAGCAGTTCTTC

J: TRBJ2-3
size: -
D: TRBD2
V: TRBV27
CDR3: CASSPSGRTPDTQYF
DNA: TGTGCCAGCAGTCCTAGCGGGAGAACGCCAGATACGCAGTATTTT

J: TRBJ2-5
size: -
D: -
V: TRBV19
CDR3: CASGNGIQETQYF
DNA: TGTGCCAGTGGGAACGGGATTCAAGAGACCCAGTACTTC

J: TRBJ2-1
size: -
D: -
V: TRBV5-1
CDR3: CASSSTGDLYNEQFF
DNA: TGCGCCAGCAGCTCGACAGGCGACTTATACAATGAGCAGTTCTTC

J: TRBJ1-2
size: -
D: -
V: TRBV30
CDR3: CAWTVGWNYGYTF
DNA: TGTGCCTGGACCGTCGGGTGGAACTATGGCTACACCTTC

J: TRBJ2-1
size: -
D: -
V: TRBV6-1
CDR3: CASSEDSGQALSSYNEQFF
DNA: TGTGCCAGCAGTGAAGATAGTGGGCAGGCGTTAAGCTCCTACAATGAGCAGTTCTTC

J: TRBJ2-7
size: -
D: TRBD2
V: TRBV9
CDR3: CASSVGPAGGWDEQYF
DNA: TGTGCCAGCAGCGTAGGTCCAGCGGGAGGGTGGGACGAGCAGTACTTC

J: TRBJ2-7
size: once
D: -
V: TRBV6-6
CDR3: CASSYSGLGISYEQYF
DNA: TGTGCCAGCAGTTACTCGGGGCTGGGGATATCCTACGAGCAGTACTTC

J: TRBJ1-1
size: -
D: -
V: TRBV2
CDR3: CASSEVRGTNTEAFF
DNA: TGTGCCAGCAGTGAAGTCCGGGGAACGAACACTGAAGCTTTCTTT

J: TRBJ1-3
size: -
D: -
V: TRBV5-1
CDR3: CASSRDKSSGNTIYF
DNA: TGCGCCAGCAGCCGAGACAAGAGCTCTGGAAACACCATATATTTT

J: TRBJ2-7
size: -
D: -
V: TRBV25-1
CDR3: CASTPTRGTYEQYF
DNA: TGTGCCAGCACCCCAACGCGGGGTACCTACGAGCAGTACTTC

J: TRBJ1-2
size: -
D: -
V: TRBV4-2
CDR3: CASSQGRGNLNYGYTF
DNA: TGTGCCAGCAGCCAGGGAAGGGGAAACCTTAACTATGGCTACACCTTC

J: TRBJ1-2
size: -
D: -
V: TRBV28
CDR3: CASSLWPVSDYGYTF
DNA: TGTGCCAGCAGTTTATGGCCGGTTAGTGACTATGGCTACACCTTC

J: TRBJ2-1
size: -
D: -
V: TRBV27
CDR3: CASSQTLGLATNEQFF
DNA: TGTGCCAGCAGTCAAACCTTGGGACTTGCTACGAATGAGCAGTTCTTC

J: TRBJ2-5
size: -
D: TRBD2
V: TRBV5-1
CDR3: CASSLGETGGTQYF
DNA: TGCGCCAGCAGCTTGGGGGAAACGGGAGGGACCCAGTACTTC

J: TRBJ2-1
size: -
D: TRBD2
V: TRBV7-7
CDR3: CASSLIGAGGPQYNEQFF
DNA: TGTGCTAGCAGCTTAATTGGGGCGGGAGGGCCCCAGTACAATGAGCAGTTCTTC

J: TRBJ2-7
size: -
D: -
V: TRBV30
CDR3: CAWNNGSPYEQYF
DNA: TGTGCCTGGAATAACGGGAGTCCCTACGAGCAGTACTTC

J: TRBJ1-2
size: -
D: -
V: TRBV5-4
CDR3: CASSLLQGPNYGYTF
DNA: TGTGCCAGCAGCTTGTTGCAGGGGCCAAACTATGGCTACACCTTC

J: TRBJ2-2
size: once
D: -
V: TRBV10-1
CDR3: CASRDSNTGELFF
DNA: TGCGCCAGCAGGGACAGTAACACCGGGGAGCTGTTTTTT

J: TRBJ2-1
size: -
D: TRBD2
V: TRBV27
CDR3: CASSFWREDYNEQFF
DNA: TGTGCCAGCAGTTTTTGGCGGGAGGATTACAATGAGCAGTTCTTC

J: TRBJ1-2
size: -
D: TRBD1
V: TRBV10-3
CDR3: CAISERQGGYGYTF
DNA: TGTGCCATCAGTGAGAGACAGGGGGGCTATGGCTACACCTTC

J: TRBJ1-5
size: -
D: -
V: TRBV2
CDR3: CASRGGVYNQPQHF
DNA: TGTGCCAGCAGAGGGGGTGTCTACAATCAGCCCCAGCATTTT

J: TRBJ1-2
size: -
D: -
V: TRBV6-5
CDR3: CASSQRQDGYTF
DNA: TGTGCCAGCAGCCAAAGACAGGATGGCTACACCTTC

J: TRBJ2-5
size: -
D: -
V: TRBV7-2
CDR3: CASSPYGGTQETQYF
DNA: TGTGCCAGCAGCCCCTATGGAGGGACTCAAGAGACCCAGTACTTC

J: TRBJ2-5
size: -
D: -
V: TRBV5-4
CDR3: CASSFQGSGTQYF
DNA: TGTGCCAGCAGCTTTCAGGGATCGGGGACCCAGTACTTC

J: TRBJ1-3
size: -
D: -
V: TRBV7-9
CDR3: CASSRHRANGNTIYF
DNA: TGTGCCAGCAGCCGTCACAGGGCAAATGGAAACACCATATATTTT

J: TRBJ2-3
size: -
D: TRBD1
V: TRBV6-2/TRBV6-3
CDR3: CASSHRGLTDTQYF
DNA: TGTGCCAGCAGCCACAGGGGGCTGACAGATACGCAGTATTTT

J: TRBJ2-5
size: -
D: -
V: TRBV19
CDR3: CASSIKAAQETQYF
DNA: TGTGCCAGTAGTATCAAGGCGGCCCAAGAGACCCAGTACTTC